This TCR beta chain was obtained from a study of blood T cell repertoires in COVID-19. The CDR3 contains 16 residues. Germline CDR1 SGDLS, CDR2 YYNGEE. V lost 0 bases and J 0 bases, leaving 10 bases between the germline ends. Generated by immunoSEQ multiplex PCR, the TCRdb table keeps only in-frame clones and is missing some. The table has under 250,000 clones, more than 65% seen once. Sequencing used peripheral blood. This sequence originates from a woman older than 75 with acute or convalescent COVID-19. The chain employs TRBV9 and TRBJ1-3; D gene unclear. DNA of the CDR3: TGTGCCAGCAGCGTAGCTGGAGGACTCTCTGGAAACACCATATATTTT. It yields the protein CASSVAGGLSGNTIYF.